The 15 T cell receptor beta chains listed next were all sequenced from one sample in a study of breast tumors, draining lymph nodes, adjacent tissues. In TCRdb, the multiplex PCR reads were re-called with MiXCR into one record per CDR3 protein. The sample yields tens of thousands of distinct CDR3 sequences, roughly 40% seen once. The sample consisted of breast tumor tissue. The source is a female donor with breast cancer. Some clones in this sample may be carry-over from other donors' samples.

The sample holds many counts of this clonotype. This sequence joins TRBV7-2 and TRBJ2-1; TRBD2 matches at 7 bases. Trimming cost V 1 base and J 4 bases; bases outside gene matches: 13. The CDR3 runs 18 residues. Per the germline V gene, CDR1 is SGHTA and CDR2 is FQGNSA. CDR3 amino acids: CASSLVSGASGLYNEQFF. The CDR3 DNA is TGTGCCAGCAGCTTAGTGTCTGGGGCTAGCGGACTTTACAATGAGCAGTTCTTC.

J is TRBJ2-3 and V is TRBV2, with TRBD1 as a possible D gene (6 bases). CDR3 length equals 14 residues. CDR1 and CDR2 (germline): SNHLY, FYNNEI. Trimming cost V 10 bases and J 2 bases, with 16 bases left between them. The DNA of the CDR3 is TGTGCCACCTCCTCCGGGACAATCACAGATACGCAGTATTTT. Translating gives CATSSGTITDTQYF.

This clonotype occurred many times. The chain has TRBV4-3 and TRBJ1-2; the D is unclear. CDR3 length: 15 amino acids. The V and J ends lost 1 base and 0 bases respectively, with 9 bases between them. Germline values: CDR1 LGHNA, CDR2 YSLEER. CDR3 sequence reads: CASSQGIGSNYGYTF. The CDR3, as DNA: TGCGCCAGCAGCCAAGGGATCGGATCTAACTATGGCTACACCTTC.

CDR3 bases: TGTGCCACCAGTGATTCGAACAGGGCGAGCACAGATAATGAAAAACTGTTTTTT. Protein sequence: CATSDSNRASTDNEKLFF. The chain links TRBV24-1 to TRBJ1-4, with a weak D call TRBD1 (6 bases). Germline CDR1 reads KGHDR; CDR2 reads SFDVKD. There are 18 residues in the CDR3. Trimming cost V 2 bases and J 4 bases, with 19 bases left between them.

A remark on this clonotype: A much larger clonotype is one base distant, so this may be a read error. This sequence joins TRBV4-2 and TRBJ1-3; D not certain. This CDR3 is built from 18 residues. Germline CDR1 and CDR2: LGHNA and YNFKEQ. Trimming took 0 bases from V and 0 from J, leaving 15 bases between them. CDR3 coding DNA: TGTGCCAGCAGCCAAGAACACTGGACTTCCTCCTCTGGAAACACCATATATTTT. Protein sequence: CASSQEHWTSSSGNTIYF.

Turning to this clonotype: Since a much larger clone is just one base distant, this may be a read error. J is TRBJ2-1 and V is TRBV6-2 or TRBV6-3; 10 nucleotides align to TRBD2. The CDR3 length is 14 residues. Looked up from germline, CDR1 is MNHEY and CDR2 is SVGEGT. CDR3 in amino acids: CAIKAGGPGNEQSF. The CDR3 DNA follows: TGTGCCATAAAAGCGGGAGGGCCGGGTAATGAGCAGTCCTTC.

This clonotype was seen ten or more times. The chain employs TRBV12-3 or TRBV12-4 and TRBJ2-1; either TRBD1 or TRBD2 may fit D (5 bases each). The CDR3 totals 13 residues. Trimming removed 8 bases from V and 9 bases from J, with 17 bases in between. The CDR3 region has the DNA TGTGCCAGCGTTCGGGACCCCACCCCTGAGCAGTTCTTC. It specifies CASVRDPTPEQFF.

This clonotype was observed at least ten times. The genes are TRBV5-4 and TRBJ1-4; 9 nucleotides match TRBD1. The CDR3 consists of 15 residues. The junction had 6 bases not matched to a gene; V was cut back by 2 bases and J by 7 bases. The V gene's germline CDR1 is SGHNT and CDR2 YYREEE (reference sequence). DNA of the CDR3: TGTGCCAGCAGCTTCCAGACAGGGGGGGGTGAAAAACTGTTTTTT. Translation: CASSFQTGGGEKLFF.

This clonotype was picked up many times. This sequence joins TRBV9 and TRBJ1-6; 7 bases are a match to TRBD1. This CDR3 region has 21 residues. CDR1 is SGDLS, CDR2 YYNGEE, per germline. J lost 6 bases, V lost 3 bases, and 24 bases had no gene match. The CDR3 region is CASSAQEGGGGLFGGNSPLHF. For the CDR3, the DNA is TGTGCCAGCAGCGCCCAAGAAGGGGGCGGGGGGTTATTTGGTGGTAATTCACCCCTCCACTTT.

This clonotype has a handful of counts. Just one base apart from a much larger clone, this may be a read error. The V call is TRBV6-6, the J call TRBJ1-2; D is ambiguous. CDR1 is MNHNY and CDR2 is SVGAGI in the germline V gene (reference sequence). V was clipped by 5 bases and J by 2 bases, with 9 bases between them. The CDR3 loop spans 13 amino acids. In DNA, the CDR3 is TGTGCCAGCAGTCCTCCCGGAAACTATGGCTACACCTTC. Translated, it gives CASSPPGNYGYTF.

With respect to this clonotype: One end of the junction does not line up with germline, which may come from a read error. The chain is built from TRBV7-2 and TRBJ2-5, with D tentatively TRBD2 (5 bases). Germline-derived CDR1 and CDR2 are SGHTA and FQGNSA. The CDR3 totals 15 residues. Here the CDR3 reads CASSLVLAGVKTQHF. Written as DNA, the CDR3 is TGTGCCAGCAGCTTAGTGCTAGCAGGAGTTAAGACCCAGCACTTC.

The gene calls are TRBV7-6 and TRBJ2-7; TRBD2 matches at 13 bases. V lost 5 bases and J lost 1; bases outside the gene matches: 14. Germline V gene data show CDR1 as SGHVS and CDR2 as FNYEAQ. This CDR3 region has 19 residues. The DNA for the CDR3 is TGTGCCAGCAGCAACCTACTAGCGGGAGGGCCTGGGCGATCCTACGAGCAGTACTTC. As protein: CASSNLLAGGPGRSYEQYF. The whole variable domain, remainder taken from reference TRBV7-6 and TRBJ2-7, is GAGVSQSPRYKVTKRGQDVALRCDPISGHVSLYWYRQALGQGPEFLTYFNYEAQQDKSGLPNDRFSAERPEGSISTLTIQRTEQRDSAMYRCASSNLLAGGPGRSYEQYFGPGTRLTVT.

The V gene is TRBV20-1, the J gene TRBJ2-5; D may be TRBD2 (5 bases). V lost 0 bases and J 4 bases, leaving 12 bases between the germline ends. The CDR3 sequence is 14 residues long. From germline, CDR1 is DFQATT and CDR2 SNEGSKA (reference sequence). The CDR3 region is CSARDRTAPETQYF. The CDR3 DNA is TGCAGTGCTAGAGATAGGACTGCCCCAGAGACCCAGTACTTC.

With respect to this clonotype: No DNA is shown, since the ends of the CDR3 on it are uncertain; the CDR3 is the one TCRdb lists. V gene TRBV7-9 combines with J gene TRBJ1-4. The CDR3 region is 18 residues in length, termini included. The V gene's germline CDR1 is SEHNR and CDR2 FQNEAQ (reference sequence). CDR3 sequence: CASRDSLSYEQYFEKLFF.

The table lists this clonotype with many counts. CDR3 nucleotide sequence: TGTGCCAGCAGGCACCGGGACCAATTCACAGATACGCAGTATTTT. Protein product: CASRHRDQFTDTQYF. The chain joins TRBV2 to TRBJ2-3; D tentatively reads TRBD1 or TRBD2 (5 bases each). This CDR3 is 15 amino acids long. Trimming stripped 6 bases from V and 2 bases from J, with 15 bases between. Germline loops: CDR1 SNHLY, CDR2 FYNNEI.